This T cell receptor beta chain was obtained from a study of blood T cells in healthy people across ages. V was clipped by 5 bases and J by 7 bases, with 10 bases between them. CDR1 and CDR2 from the germline V gene are SGDLS and YYNGEE. This CDR3 has 11 amino acids. Next came a second PCR, run for about 6 to 11 cycles, which used a sample-barcoded 5' primer along with a J-beta primer mix. TCRdb re-analysed the 5' RACE reads in MiXCR, keeping a single row per CDR3 protein. The sample lists about 1,500,000 distinct CDR3 sequences; roughly 40% were seen once. V and J are TRBV9 and TRBJ2-7, with no clear D. The source is a woman in her late teens or twenties in good health. The sample was blood. The CDR3 DNA is TGTGCCAGCAGTAACTACAATGAGCAGTACTTC. Its translation: CASSNYNEQYF.